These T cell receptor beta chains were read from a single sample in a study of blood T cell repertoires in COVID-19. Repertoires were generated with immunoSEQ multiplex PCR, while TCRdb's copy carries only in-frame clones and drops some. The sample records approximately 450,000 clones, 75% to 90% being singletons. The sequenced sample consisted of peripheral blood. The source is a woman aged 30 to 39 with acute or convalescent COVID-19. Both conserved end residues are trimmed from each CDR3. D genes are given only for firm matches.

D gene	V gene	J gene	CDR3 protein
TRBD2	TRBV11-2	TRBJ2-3	ASSYPGGGMADTQY
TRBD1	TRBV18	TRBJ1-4	ASSPMGQLNEKLF
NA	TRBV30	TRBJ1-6	AWSVQSSYNSPLH
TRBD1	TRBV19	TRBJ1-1	ASSMQRGLNTEAF
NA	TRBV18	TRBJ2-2	ASSPQEEGGELF
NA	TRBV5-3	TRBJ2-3	ARSRSSVQSTDTQY
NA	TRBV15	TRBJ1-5	ATSREQDQPQH
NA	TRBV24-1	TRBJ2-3	ATSDFSRHTSTDTQY
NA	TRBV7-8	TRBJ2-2	ASSVTRDTGELF
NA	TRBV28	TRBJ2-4	ASSYEVNIQY
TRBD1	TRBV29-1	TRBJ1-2	SVEGQGQGRYT
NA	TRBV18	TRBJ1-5	ASSPGGFNNQPQH
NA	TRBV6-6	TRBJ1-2	ASKVGDYGYT
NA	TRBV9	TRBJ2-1	ASSVGGTYEQF
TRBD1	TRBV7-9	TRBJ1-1	ASSPRTGVRGEAF
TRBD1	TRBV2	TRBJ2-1	ATYQDRVYNEQF
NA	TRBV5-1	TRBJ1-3	ASSLEGNSGNTIY
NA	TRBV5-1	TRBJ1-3	ASSRTGSSGNTIY
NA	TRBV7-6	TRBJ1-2	ASSFHSSGLYGYT
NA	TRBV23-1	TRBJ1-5	ASPGGRNQPQH
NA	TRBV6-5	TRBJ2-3	ASSYAPENPTDTQY
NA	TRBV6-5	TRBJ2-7	ASSQEGDEQY
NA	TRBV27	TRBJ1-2	ASSSVQGRGYT
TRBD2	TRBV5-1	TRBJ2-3	ASSFSSGGHTDTQY
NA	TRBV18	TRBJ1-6	ASSPLGAPDSPLH
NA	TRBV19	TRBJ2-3	ASSILRPAGGTDTQY
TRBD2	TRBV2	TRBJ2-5	ASSRSGTSGGMSETQY
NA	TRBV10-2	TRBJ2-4	ASNDPGGPAKNIQY
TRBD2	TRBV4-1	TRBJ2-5	ASSPPIAGGRETQY
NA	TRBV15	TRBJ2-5	ATSRGGPVTQY
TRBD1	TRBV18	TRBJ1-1	ASSVQGGTEAF
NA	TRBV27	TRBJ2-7	ASSLYWGGEQY
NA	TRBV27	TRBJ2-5	ASSLSTGGETQY
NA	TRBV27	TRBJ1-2	ASSPPGQNYGYT
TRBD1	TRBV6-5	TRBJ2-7	ASSQGQLTYEQY
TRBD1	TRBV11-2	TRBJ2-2	ASSARTGFGELF
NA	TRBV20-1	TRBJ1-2	SASSAGGVYYGYT
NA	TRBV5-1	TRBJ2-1	ASSLAGNSNEQF
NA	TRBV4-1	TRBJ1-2	ASSQALGVSYGYT
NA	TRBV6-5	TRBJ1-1	ASKLGMNTEAF
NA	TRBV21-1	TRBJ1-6	ARGRRQLSLKGLISSPLH
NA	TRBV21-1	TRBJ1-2	ASSKEFWGRSTNYGYT
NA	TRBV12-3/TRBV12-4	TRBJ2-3	ATGRGGPDTQY
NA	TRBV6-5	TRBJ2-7	ASSRDKAYEQY
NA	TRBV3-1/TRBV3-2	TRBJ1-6	ASSQAERQYNSPLH
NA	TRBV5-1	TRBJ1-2	ASSLSSDSIRNGYT
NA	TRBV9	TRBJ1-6	ASSVGQTYSPLH
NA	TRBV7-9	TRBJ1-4	ASSTTEGGPNEKLF
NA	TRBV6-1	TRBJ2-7	ASSEVDQGLYEQY
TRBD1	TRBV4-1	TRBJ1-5	ASSPGQNQPQH
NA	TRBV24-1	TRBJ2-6	ATSDSRQGWGANVLT
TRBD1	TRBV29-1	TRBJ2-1	SARTGVPLGDEQF
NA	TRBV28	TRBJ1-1	ASSSTDSWTEAF
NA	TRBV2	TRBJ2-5	ASSAHPRPGQETQY
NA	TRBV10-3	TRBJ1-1	AISELTGGRTEAF